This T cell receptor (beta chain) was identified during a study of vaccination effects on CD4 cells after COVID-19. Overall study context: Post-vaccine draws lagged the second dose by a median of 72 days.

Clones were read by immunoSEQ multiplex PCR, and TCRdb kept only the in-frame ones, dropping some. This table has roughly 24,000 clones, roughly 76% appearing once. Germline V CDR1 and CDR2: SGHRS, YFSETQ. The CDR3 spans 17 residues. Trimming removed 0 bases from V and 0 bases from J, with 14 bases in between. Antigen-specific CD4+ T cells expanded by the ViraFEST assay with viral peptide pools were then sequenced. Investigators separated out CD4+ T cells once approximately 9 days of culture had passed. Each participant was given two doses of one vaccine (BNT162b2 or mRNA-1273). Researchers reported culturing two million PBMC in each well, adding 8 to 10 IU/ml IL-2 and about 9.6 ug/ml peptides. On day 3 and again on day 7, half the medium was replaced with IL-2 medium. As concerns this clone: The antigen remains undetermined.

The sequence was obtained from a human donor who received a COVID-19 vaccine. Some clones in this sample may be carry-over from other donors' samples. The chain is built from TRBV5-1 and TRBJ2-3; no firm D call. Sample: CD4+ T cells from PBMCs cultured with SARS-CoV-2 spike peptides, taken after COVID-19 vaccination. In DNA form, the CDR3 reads TGCGCCAGCAGCTTGGCGGCTACGTATACTAGCACAGATACGCAGTATTTT. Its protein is CASSLAATYTSTDTQYF. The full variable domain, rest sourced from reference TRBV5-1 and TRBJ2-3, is KAGVTQTPRYLIKTRGQQVTLSCSPISGHRSVSWYQQTPGQGLQFLFEYFSETQRNKGNFPGRFSGRQFSNSRSEMNVSTLELGDSALYLCASSLAATYTSTDTQYFGPGTRLTVL.